One sample yielded the 32 T cell receptor beta chains listed below, sequenced in a study of beta chain features in type 1 diabetes. All of the isolated RNA was reverse transcribed, so expressed TCRB transcripts were sequenced. The table came from immunoSEQ multiplex PCR; TCRdb's copy has only in-frame clones and leaves some out. The data contain fewer than 900,000 clones, roughly 17% of them singletons. Sequenced: naive CD4+ T cells from blood. These receptors all stem from a woman aged 18-30 years in good health.

This clone was recorded a few times. The chain is built from TRBV19 and TRBJ2-4, with D perhaps being TRBD1 or TRBD2 (6 bases each). V gave up 5 bases and J gave up 1 base, with 15 bases separating them. The CDR3 length is 16 residues. CDR1 and CDR2 (germline): LNHDA, SQIVND (reference sequence). CDR3 loop: CASSLLGGGAKNIQYF. CDR3 coding DNA: TGTGCCAGTAGTTTGTTAGGGGGAGGCGCCAAAAACATTCAGTACTTC.

The V gene is TRBV4-3, the J gene TRBJ1-2; D unresolved. The germline V gene has CDR1 LGHNA and CDR2 YSLEER. V gave up 1 base and J gave up 4 bases, with 16 bases separating them. This CDR3 has 16 amino acids. CDR3 DNA sequence: TGCGCCAGCAGCCAAGTGGCAGGCCACAGCGGCTATGGCTACACCTTC. Protein sequence: CASSQVAGHSGYGYTF.

This clone was observed a few times. The chain combines TRBV15 with TRBJ2-5; 8 bases match TRBD2. This CDR3 has 16 amino acids. V lost 1 base to trimming and J lost 4 bases; unmatched junction nucleotides: 8. In germline, CDR1 is LNHNV, CDR2 YYDKDF (reference sequence). The CDR3 DNA reads TGTGCCACCAGCAGAGGGCCGGGACTAGGGAGAGAGACCCAGTACTTC. It encodes CATSRGPGLGRETQYF.

The chain couples TRBV7-3 to TRBJ2-1; 11 bases are a match to TRBD2. The V segment lost 3 bases and the J segment 4 bases; nucleotides outside the gene matches: 2. The V gene's germline CDR1 is SGHTA and CDR2 FQGTGA. The CDR3 runs 15 residues. The CDR3 sequence: CASSFRLAGYNEQFF. In DNA, the CDR3 is TGTGCCAGCAGCTTTCGACTAGCGGGGTACAATGAGCAGTTCTTC.

V usage is TRBV27 and J usage is TRBJ1-4; the D is unclear. Germline V gene lookup returns CDR1 MNHEY and CDR2 SMNVEV (reference sequence). Trimming pared 8 bases from V and 6 bases from J, leaving 13 bases between. The CDR3 covers 13 residues. This chain's CDR3 is CASAGEDYEKLFF. In DNA, the CDR3 is TGTGCCAGCGCCGGGGAGGACTATGAAAAACTGTTTTTT.

This clone was counted between two and nine times. This rearrangement joins TRBV5-1 to TRBJ2-3; D gene uncertain. The V end lost 5 bases, the J end lost 1 base, and 11 bases lay between the germline ends. Germline V lookup: CDR1 SGHRS, CDR2 YFSETQ. The CDR3 extends over 14 amino acids. In DNA, the CDR3 is TGCGCCAGCAGTATGCTACGGGGCACAGATACGCAGTATTTT. It yields the protein CASSMLRGTDTQYF.

There are a few counts of this clone. V usage is TRBV29-1 and J usage is TRBJ2-1, with 7 bases matching TRBD1. The germline V gene has CDR1 SQVTM and CDR2 ANQGSEA. The CDR3 consists of 15 residues. V was pared by 3 bases and J by 10 bases, with 15 bases of the junction left unmatched. Here the CDR3 reads CSVDLWDSEVGEQFF. CDR3 nucleotides: TGCAGCGTTGATTTGTGGGACAGCGAAGTTGGGGAGCAGTTCTTC.

CDR3 DNA: TGTGCCAGCAGTTTATCAGGGGCTCTCAACATTCAGTACTTC. This encodes CASSLSGALNIQYF. The V call is TRBV28, the J call TRBJ2-4; a possible D gene is TRBD1 (6 bases). Germline loops: CDR1 MDHEN, CDR2 SYDVKM. V lost 1 base, J lost 7 bases, and 11 bases lay in between. The CDR3 covers 14 residues. The full variable domain, in which reference TRBV28 and TRBJ2-4 provide the parts outside the CDR3, is DVKVTQSSRYLVKRTGEKVFLECVQDMDHENMFWYRQDPGLGLRLIYFSYDVKMKEKGDIPEGYSVSREKKERFSLILESASTNQTSMYLCASSLSGALNIQYFGAGTRLSVL.

This clone was recorded a few times. This chain links TRBV7-8 with TRBJ2-7, with D perhaps matching TRBD2 (6 bases). The germline V and J ends were trimmed by 0 bases and 0 bases, with 12 bases remaining between them. Looked up from germline, CDR1 is SGHVS and CDR2 is FQNEAQ. The CDR3 covers 16 residues. CDR3 amino acids: CASSLAPGGNSYEQYF. Written as DNA, the CDR3 is TGTGCCAGCAGCTTAGCTCCCGGGGGAAACTCCTACGAGCAGTACTTC.

Only a few counts were recorded for this clone. The gene calls are TRBV5-8 and TRBJ2-3, with D possibly being TRBD2 (5 bases). Germline V gene lookup returns CDR1 SGHTS and CDR2 YDEGEE. V lost 4 bases and J lost 6, with 18 bases in between. CDR3 length: 15 residues. DNA for the CDR3: TGTGCCAGCAGCCGGGAACGCCCCGCAGCGGATACGCAGTATTTT. This encodes CASSRERPAADTQYF.

A few counts support this clone. The chain links TRBV29-1 to TRBJ2-1; 9 nucleotides align to TRBD2. Germline CDR1 reads SQVTM; CDR2 reads ANQGSEA. V was pared by 8 bases and J by 7 bases, with 6 bases of the junction left unmatched. CDR3 length: 12 residues. CDR3 in amino acids: CSSGGRVNEQFF. The CDR3 coding sequence is TGCAGCTCAGGCGGGAGGGTGAATGAGCAGTTCTTC.

The chain recombines TRBV28 with TRBJ1-1; 7 nucleotides agree with TRBD1. The germline V gene has CDR1 MDHEN and CDR2 SYDVKM. This CDR3 has 12 residues. The V segment lost 4 bases and the J segment 7 bases; nucleotides outside the gene matches: 3. The CDR3 spells CASSSQGNEAFF. As DNA, the CDR3 is TGTGCCAGCAGTTCACAGGGGAATGAAGCTTTCTTT. Full variable domain (outside the CDR3, taken from reference TRBV28 and TRBJ1-1): DVKVTQSSRYLVKRTGEKVFLECVQDMDHENMFWYRQDPGLGLRLIYFSYDVKMKEKGDIPEGYSVSREKKERFSLILESASTNQTSMYLCASSSQGNEAFFGQGTRLTVV.

This clone was detected a few times. The V call is TRBV28, the J call TRBJ1-5, with 9 bases lining up with TRBD1. Germline V CDR1 and CDR2: MDHEN, SYDVKM. V dropped 5 bases and J dropped 6; count of bases not matched to a gene: 8. This CDR3 is built from 15 residues. CDR3 in amino acids: CASSIRQGVSQPQHF. CDR3 sequence (DNA): TGTGCCAGCAGTATCCGACAGGGGGTTAGTCAGCCCCAGCATTTT.

This clone was counted only a few times. The chain recombines TRBV7-9 with TRBJ1-4, with 10 bases lining up with TRBD1. After removal of 5 bases from V and 10 bases from J, the junction contained 7 bases not matched to a gene. This CDR3 region has 14 residues. Germline V CDR1 and CDR2: SEHNR, FQNEAQ (reference sequence). The CDR3 DNA is TGTGCCAGCAGCGAGTGGGACAGGGGCGGAAAACTGTTTTTT. Translated, it gives CASSEWDRGGKLFF.

V is TRBV2 and J is TRBJ2-3; no definite D call. This CDR3 region has 15 residues. The V end was cut by 6 bases, the J end by 1 base, with 14 bases between. CDR1 SNHLY and CDR2 FYNNEI come from the germline V gene. Written as DNA, the CDR3 is TGTGCCAGCAGACGAGGCGGTCTGGGCACAGATACGCAGTATTTT. Its translation is CASRRGGLGTDTQYF.

This clone was detected only a few times. V is TRBV4-2 and J is TRBJ2-1, with D perhaps TRBD1 (5 bases). The V end was cut by 3 bases, the J end by 8 bases, with 14 bases between. Germline CDR1 reads LGHNA; CDR2 reads YNFKEQ. The CDR3 length is 14 residues. The CDR3 reads CASSHLGKGYEQFF. In DNA, the CDR3 is TGTGCCAGCAGCCACCTAGGGAAGGGGTATGAGCAGTTCTTC.

The chain is built from TRBV4-3 and TRBJ1-4; tentatively, D is TRBD1 (6 bases). Trimming removed 5 bases from V and 4 bases from J, with 14 bases in between. CDR1 is LGHNA and CDR2 is YSLEER in the germline V gene. The CDR3 spans 15 residues. The CDR3 sequence: CASSSTGMLNEKLFF. CDR3 bases: TGCGCCAGCAGCTCCACAGGGATGCTTAATGAAAAACTGTTTTTT.

The chain uses TRBV7-9 and TRBJ1-5; no clear D. The CDR3 runs 15 residues. V lost 3 bases and J 0 bases, leaving 9 bases between the germline ends. Germline CDR1 and CDR2: SEHNR and FQNEAQ (reference sequence). CDR3 bases: TGTGCCAGCAGCTTGGTAGGAAATAGCAATCAGCCCCAGCATTTT. Translated, it gives CASSLVGNSNQPQHF.

The chain carries TRBV4-3 and TRBJ1-1, with 8 bases aligning to TRBD1. CDR1 is LGHNA and CDR2 is YSLEER in the germline V gene. The CDR3 covers 14 residues. V lost 4 bases, J lost 5 bases, and 6 bases stayed unmatched. The CDR3: CASSRAQGGTEAFF. DNA for the CDR3: TGCGCCAGCAGCCGCGCACAGGGGGGTACTGAAGCTTTCTTT.

Written as DNA, the CDR3 is TGTGCCAGCAGTCGGGGGGAGCTGTTTTTT. Translated: CASSRGELFF. V is TRBV6-5 and J is TRBJ2-2, with unresolved D. Between the trimmed V and J ends, which lost 5 bases and 8 bases, there was a span of 3 bases. CDR3 size: 10 residues. Germline V lookup: CDR1 MNHEY, CDR2 SVGAGI.

The rearrangement links TRBV7-9 to TRBJ2-7, with unresolved D. This CDR3 has 11 residues. Trimming cost V 1 base and J 5 bases, with 3 bases left between them. The V gene's germline CDR1 is SEHNR and CDR2 FQNEAQ (reference sequence). This CDR3 reads CASSLGDEQYF. In nucleotides, the CDR3 is TGTGCCAGCAGCTTAGGGGACGAGCAGTACTTC.

The chain couples TRBV4-1 to TRBJ1-2; tentative D call: TRBD1 (6 bases). Trimming stripped 0 bases from V and 3 bases from J, with 20 bases between. The CDR3 is 18 residues long. Germline CDR1 and CDR2: MGHRA and YSYEKL. The CDR3 reads CASSQDGGQTPPYYGYTF. CDR3 DNA: TGCGCCAGCAGCCAAGATGGAGGACAGACTCCCCCGTACTATGGCTACACCTTC.

This clone appeared a few times. The CDR3 DNA is TGTGCCAGCAGCTTAGGACTAGCGGGGCCAGGAGATACGCAGTATTTT. As protein: CASSLGLAGPGDTQYF. This rearrangement joins TRBV7-2 to TRBJ2-3, with TRBD2 matching 11 bases. Germline-derived CDR1 and CDR2 are SGHTA and FQGNSA. The junction had 5 bases not matched to a gene; V was cut back by 1 base and J by 5 bases. CDR3 length: 16 amino acids.

In its sample, this clone was seen a few times. This sequence joins TRBV4-1 and TRBJ2-6; no firm D call. The V end lost 1 base, the J end lost 0 bases, and 10 bases lay between the germline ends. Germline CDR1 MGHRA, CDR2 YSYEKL. The CDR3 spans 17 residues. Here the CDR3 DNA reads TGCGCCAGCAGCCAAGTTGGGCGTAGCTCTGGGGCCAACGTCCTGACTTTC. This codes for CASSQVGRSSGANVLTF.

V is TRBV28 and J is TRBJ1-1; no clear D gene. This CDR3 contains 12 residues. The V end lost 11 bases, the J end lost 0 bases, and 10 bases lay between the germline ends. CDR1 MDHEN and CDR2 SYDVKM come from the germline V gene. CDR3 nucleotide sequence: TGTGCCTCGACGGGTATGAACACTGAAGCTTTCTTT. It encodes CASTGMNTEAFF.

This clone has a handful of counts. The chain combines TRBV5-1 with TRBJ2-7; 10 nucleotides align to TRBD1. The J segment lost 2 bases and the V segment lost 0 bases, leaving 2 bases of the junction unmatched. This CDR3 comprises 15 residues. The germline gives CDR1 SGHRS, CDR2 YFSETQ. The CDR3 reads CASSLGDRGTYEQYF. CDR3 DNA: TGCGCCAGCAGCTTGGGGGACAGGGGAACCTACGAGCAGTACTTC.

This clone was observed a few times. V is TRBV4-1 and J is TRBJ2-7; no definite D call. The V end was cut by 1 base, the J end by 3 bases, with 7 bases between. The CDR3 consists of 13 residues. Germline CDR1 is MGHRA and CDR2 is YSYEKL. CDR3 DNA: TGCGCCAGCAGCCAAGTGGCGCACTACGAGCAGTACTTC. Its translation: CASSQVAHYEQYF.

A few counts support this clone. The chain is built from TRBV19 and TRBJ1-1; 7 bases fit TRBD1. J gave up 1 base and V 5 bases, and 4 bases lay outside the gene matches. The CDR3 has 14 residues. CDR1 is LNHDA, CDR2 SQIVND, per germline (reference sequence). The CDR3 DNA reads as TGTGCCAGTAGTGCGGACAGGCGGAACACTGAAGCTTTCTTT. Its translation: CASSADRRNTEAFF.

This clone was picked up a small number of times. This chain links TRBV2 with TRBJ2-3; 8 positions match TRBD2. Germline V CDR1 and CDR2: SNHLY, FYNNEI. The CDR3 contains 15 residues. The trim removed 7 bases at V and 0 bases at J, leaving 6 bases unmatched. The CDR3 DNA follows: TGTGCCAGCACGGGAGGGAGGATGAGCACAGATACGCAGTATTTT. Encoded protein: CASTGGRMSTDTQYF.

The V call is TRBV4-2, the J call TRBJ2-7; 11 bases line up with TRBD2. This CDR3 contains 16 residues. Unmatched junction bases numbered 3, after V lost 0 bases and J lost 2 bases. Germline V gene lookup returns CDR1 LGHNA and CDR2 YNFKEQ. The CDR3 bases are TGTGCCAGCAGCCAAGAGGGTAGCGGGAGGGCCTACGAGCAGTACTTC. Translated, it gives CASSQEGSGRAYEQYF.

The chain couples TRBV5-1 to TRBJ2-5; D is uncertain. Per germline, CDR1 SGHRS and CDR2 YFSETQ. V gave up 4 bases and J gave up 1 base, with 8 bases separating them. This CDR3 has 13 residues. The CDR3 DNA is TGCGCCAGCAGCAGGGCAGGCCAAGAGACCCAGTACTTC. Translated: CASSRAGQETQYF.

This rearrangement joins TRBV7-2 to TRBJ1-2, with 7 bases aligning to TRBD1. Germline lookup yields CDR1 SGHTA and CDR2 FQGNSA. CDR3 length: 13 amino acids. The V gene end was trimmed by 6 bases and the J gene end by 6 bases; junction bases not matched to a gene: 7. The CDR3 is CASRLRGFDGYTF. The DNA for the CDR3 is TGTGCCAGCAGACTCAGGGGGTTCGATGGCTACACCTTC.